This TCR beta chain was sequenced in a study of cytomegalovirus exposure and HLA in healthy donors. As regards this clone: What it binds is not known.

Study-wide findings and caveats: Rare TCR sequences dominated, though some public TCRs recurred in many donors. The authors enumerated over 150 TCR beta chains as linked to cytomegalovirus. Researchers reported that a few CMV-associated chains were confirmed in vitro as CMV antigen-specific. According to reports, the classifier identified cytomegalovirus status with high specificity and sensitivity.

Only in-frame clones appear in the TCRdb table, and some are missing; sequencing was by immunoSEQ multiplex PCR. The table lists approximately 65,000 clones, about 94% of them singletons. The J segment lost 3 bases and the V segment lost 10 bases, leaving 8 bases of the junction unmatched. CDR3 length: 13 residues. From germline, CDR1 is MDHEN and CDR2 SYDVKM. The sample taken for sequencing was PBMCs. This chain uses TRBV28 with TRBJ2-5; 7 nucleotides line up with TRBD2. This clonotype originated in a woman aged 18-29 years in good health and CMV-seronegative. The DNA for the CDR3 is TGTGCCACGGATCGGGGGGAGAAAGAGACCCAGTACTTC. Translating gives CATDRGEKETQYF. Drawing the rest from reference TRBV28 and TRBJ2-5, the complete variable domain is DVKVTQSSRYLVKRTGEKVFLECVQDMDHENMFWYRQDPGLGLRLIYFSYDVKMKEKGDIPEGYSVSREKKERFSLILESASTNQTSMYLCATDRGEKETQYFGPGTRLLVL.